The T cell receptor beta chain under discussion was sequenced for a study of T cell responses to AZD1222 COVID-19 vaccine (dated by TCRdb to about 2021). Broadly, across the study: AZD1222 recipients given second doses at about 4 weeks or at about 12 weeks were pooled, since spike-specific TCR depth and breadth were not found to differ between the two schedules. A total of 230 or so trial participants underwent TCR sequencing, of whom approximately 210 received two doses of AZD1222 and about 25 received two doses of the MenACWY control vaccine. Enrollment into the trials was organized by age into subgroups of 18-55, 56-69 and 70-plus years, and those subgroups contained roughly 160, 29 and 62 TCR-sequenced participants, respectively.

Study-wide findings and limitations: The 56-69-year group was small, and its depth increase did not reach significance, likely because of low power. Vaccine-associated CD4 TCRs spanned the whole spike protein, with dominant responses in regions 160-218 and 743-854. Because no day 14 peak-response samples were available, the repertoires could be characterized only after the peak T cell response. Most participants were white British and females outnumbered males, and the authors suggested that clonal diversity may have been underestimated. Nearly half of unique spike-specific TCRs reportedly recognized epitopes outside regions mutated in the B.1.351 and B.1.1.7 variants. A significant rise in spike-specific TCR breadth and depth was observed after two AZD1222 doses relative to day 0 and relative to MenACWY recipients. Conclusions about previously exposed vaccinees are limited, since just 5 or 6 AZD1222 recipients were seropositive for SARS-CoV-2 at baseline.

The CDR3 regions of human TCRbeta chains were subjected to immunosequencing. The authors processed their data as follows. TCRs in the repertoires were matched against a reference library of SARS-CoV-2-specific TCRs that had been generated with the MIRA antigen-specificity platform. Breadth meant the fraction of unique TCRs that were SARS-CoV-2-associated, whereas depth meant the fraction of total T cells that were SARS-CoV-2-associated. Each spike-specific TCR was assigned to its reactive spike region and to a CD4 or CD8 class using the MIRA data. Log10-transformed breadth and depth values were compared by one-way ANOVA with Sidak's multiple comparisons tests. What TCRdb holds here is the immuneACCESS table cut down to in-frame rearrangements. Part of the clones is not present; checked against another copy, under half of the missing clones reflect an unresolved V gene, and the others are unexplained. The V and J calls and the clone size are those of that table, but D and trimming were determined from the DNA. This sample holds roughly 130,000 clones; more than 85% were observed only once. The ten largest clones add up to just over 3% of the sample.

A distance of 19 bases separates the germline ends of V and J, which lose 5 bases and 2 bases respectively. The CDR3 has 17 amino acids, counting the end cysteine and phenylalanine. Only CDR3 DNA remains: 51 bases, in frame from the first base. The germline V gene encodes CDR1 SEHNR and CDR2 FQNEAQ (reference sequence). The sample's time point, from its label and the paper: baseline before first vaccination. Vaccinee samples were obtained from the UK trials COV001 and COV002, which included a single-blind randomized controlled phase 2/3 trial of AZD1222 (ChAdOx1 nCoV-19) in healthy adults. Trial participant PBMC samples were collected at day 0 and day 28 after the second dose for TCRbeta chain sequencing. Concerning this clone itself: Its antigen remains undetermined. No qualities accompany the bases; no much larger clone lies one base away.

The sequence came from an adult in good health. This specimen was peripheral blood, taken on day 0 of AZD1222 vaccination. The chain was built from TRBV7-9 and TRBJ1-5, with an unclear D gene assignment. The CDR3 region reads CASSPDLSGRGNQPQHF. Here is the DNA: TGTGCCAGCAGCCCGGACCTTAGCGGTAGAGGCAATCAGCCCCAGCATTTT. The variable domain in full, with residues beyond the CDR3 obtained from the reference TRBV7-9 and TRBJ1-5 genes, is DTGVSQNPRHKITKRGQNVTFRCDPISEHNRLYWYRQTLGQGPEFLTYFQNEAQLEKSRLLSDRFSAERPKGSFSTLEIQRTEQGDSAMYLCASSPDLSGRGNQPQHFGDGTRLSIL.